This section outlines one T cell receptor beta chain sequence together with its context. This record belongs to a study of cytomegalovirus exposure and HLA in healthy donors. J was trimmed by 5 bases and V by 10 bases; bases with no gene match: 9. Per the germline V gene, CDR1 is LNHDA and CDR2 is SQIVND (reference sequence). The CDR3 is 13 amino acids. The repertoire was sequenced with immunoSEQ multiplex PCR; TCRdb's copy has only in-frame clones and lacks some. Counted here are 35,000 to 50,000 clones, over 85% occurring once; the ten biggest clones make up 2.1%. This clonotype was sampled from a woman aged 18-35 years in good health and CMV-seronegative. Sequencing was performed on PBMCs. This chain joins TRBV19 and TRBJ2-5, with 8 positions matching TRBD1. The CDR3, as DNA: TGTGCCACCTCGGACAGGGCGAGGGAGACCCAGTACTTC. It codes for CATSDRARETQYF.